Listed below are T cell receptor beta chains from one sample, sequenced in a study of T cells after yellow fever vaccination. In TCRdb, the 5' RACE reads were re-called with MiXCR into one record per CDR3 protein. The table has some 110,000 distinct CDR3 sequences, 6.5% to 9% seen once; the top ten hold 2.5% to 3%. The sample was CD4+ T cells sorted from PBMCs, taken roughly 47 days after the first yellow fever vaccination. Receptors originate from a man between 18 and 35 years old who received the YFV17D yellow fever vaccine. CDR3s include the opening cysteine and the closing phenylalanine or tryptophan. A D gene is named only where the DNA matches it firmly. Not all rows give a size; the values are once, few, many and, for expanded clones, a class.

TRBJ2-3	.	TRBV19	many	TGTGCCAGTACCAAGGCCATCGACACAGATACGCAGTATTTT	CASTKAIDTDTQYF
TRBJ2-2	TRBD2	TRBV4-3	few	TGCGCCAGCAGCCGACTAGCGAGCCACGGGGAGCTGTTTTTT	CASSRLASHGELFF
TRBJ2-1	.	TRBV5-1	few	TGCGCCAGCAGCCCCTGGCCCCAGGGGAACAATGAGCAGTTCTTC	CASSPWPQGNNEQFF
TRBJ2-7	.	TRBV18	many	TGTGCCAGCTCACCACGGGGGAATTTGGACGAGCAGTACTTC	CASSPRGNLDEQYF
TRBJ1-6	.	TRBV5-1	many	TGCGCCAGCAGCAAAGAAGGGTACTCACCCCTCCACTTT	CASSKEGYSPLHF
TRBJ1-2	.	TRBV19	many	TGTGCCAGTAGTATGGGAAGGACTCGTGGCTACACCTTC	CASSMGRTRGYTF
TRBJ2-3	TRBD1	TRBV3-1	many	TGTGCCAGCAGCCAAGCCGGGACAGGGGATACAGATACGCAGTATTTT	CASSQAGTGDTDTQYF
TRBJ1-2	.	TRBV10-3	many	TGTGCCATCAGATACTTCCGGGACGGCTATGGCTACACCTTC	CAIRYFRDGYGYTF
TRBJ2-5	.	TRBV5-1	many	TGCGCCAGCAGCTTGGGTCGTGGTAGCGAGACCCAGTACTTC	CASSLGRGSETQYF
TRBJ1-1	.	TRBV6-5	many	TGTGCCAGCAGTTTCCAGTCGGGGGACACTGAAGCTTTCTTT	CASSFQSGDTEAFF
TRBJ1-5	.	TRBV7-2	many	TGTGCCAGCAGCGGGCCGGGCAATCAGCCCCAGCATTTT	CASSGPGNQPQHF
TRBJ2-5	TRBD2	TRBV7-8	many	TGTGCCAGCAGCTCGACTAGCCCGGATCCCCAGTACTTC	CASSSTSPDPQYF
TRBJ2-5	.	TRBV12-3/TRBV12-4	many	TGTGCCAGCAACACACAGGGATCTCTGGAGACCCAGTACTTC	CASNTQGSLETQYF
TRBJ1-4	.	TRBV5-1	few	TGCGCCAGCAGCTTGGCAGGACTGGAAAAACTGTTTTTT	CASSLAGLEKLFF
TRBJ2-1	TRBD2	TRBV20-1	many	TGCAGTGCCTCGACTAGCGGGGGGGCCGGGTTCAGTGAGCAGTTCTTC	CSASTSGGAGFSEQFF
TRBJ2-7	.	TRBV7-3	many	TGTGCCAGCAGCTTAACGCCGCACCCGGACTACGAGCAGTACTTC	CASSLTPHPDYEQYF
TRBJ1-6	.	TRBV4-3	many	TGCGCCAGCAGCCAAGAACAGGGAGGGCGATTTTCTAATTCACCCCTCCACTTT	CASSQEQGGRFSNSPLHF
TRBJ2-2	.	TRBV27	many	TGTGCCAGCAGCCCAACGAACACCGGGGAGCTGTTTTTT	CASSPTNTGELFF
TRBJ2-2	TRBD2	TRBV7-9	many	TGTGCCAGCAGCTCTAGCGGCCTCACCGGGGAGCTGTTTTTT	CASSSSGLTGELFF
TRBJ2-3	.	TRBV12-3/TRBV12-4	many	TGTGCCAGCAGTTTGACCTCCGATACGCAGTATTTT	CASSLTSDTQYF
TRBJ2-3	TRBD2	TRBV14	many	TGTGCCAGCAGCAAGCGGGGAGGTACGCAGTATTTT	CASSKRGGTQYF
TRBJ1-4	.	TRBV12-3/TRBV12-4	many	TGTGCCAGCAGTTTGGGCAGGGTACGGGAAAAACTGTTTTTT	CASSLGRVREKLFF
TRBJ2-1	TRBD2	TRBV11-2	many	TGTGCCAGCAGCCCCGGGAGGGGCGTCCAGCGGTACAATGAGCAGTTCTTC	CASSPGRGVQRYNEQFF
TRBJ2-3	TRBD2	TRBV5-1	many	TGCGCCAGCAGCTCTACACCTACTAGCGGGGAAAGAGATACGCAGTATTTT	CASSSTPTSGERDTQYF
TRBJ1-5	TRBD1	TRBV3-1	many	TGTGCCAGCAGCCATCGGACAGGGACTCAGCCCCAGCATTTT	CASSHRTGTQPQHF
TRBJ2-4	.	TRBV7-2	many	TGTGCCAGCAGCTTAGCGGCGGAGAACATTCAGTACTTC	CASSLAAENIQYF
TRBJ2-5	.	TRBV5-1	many	TGCGCCAGCTGGCCCCACCTTGGGGGGCAGGAGGCCCAGTACTTC	CASWPHLGGQEAQYF
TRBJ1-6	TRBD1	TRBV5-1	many	TGCGCCAGCAGCTCGGGACAGCCCGATAATTCACCCCTCCACTTT	CASSSGQPDNSPLHF
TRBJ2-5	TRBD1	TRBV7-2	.	TGTGCCAGCAGCTTATCCAGGGGGTATGAGACCCAGTACTTC	CASSLSRGYETQYF
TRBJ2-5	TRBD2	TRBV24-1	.	TGTGCCACCAGTGATGTCACTCCGGGACTAGGGGGCCAAGAGACCCAGTACTTC	CATSDVTPGLGGQETQYF
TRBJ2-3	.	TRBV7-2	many	TGTGCCAGCAGCCAGCGGACTCGCGGGGGCACAGATACGCAGTATTTT	CASSQRTRGGTDTQYF
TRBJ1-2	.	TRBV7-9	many	TGTGCCAGCGGACAGGGCTACACCTTC	CASGQGYTF
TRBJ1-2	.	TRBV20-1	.	TGCAGTGCTATAAGACTCCTAGAGAGCTATGGCTACACCTTC	CSAIRLLESYGYTF
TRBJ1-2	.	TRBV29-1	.	TGCAGCGTTGAAAGGGTTGGGGGTCCCCTGAACTATGGCTACACCTTC	CSVERVGGPLNYGYTF
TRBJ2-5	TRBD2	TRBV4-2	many	TGTGCCAGCAGCCTCAATCCAGGACTAGCGGGACAAGAGACCCAGTACTTC	CASSLNPGLAGQETQYF
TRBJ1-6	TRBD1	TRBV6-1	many	TGTGCCAGCAGTCCCAGACAGGGTAATAATTCACCCCTCCACTTT	CASSPRQGNNSPLHF
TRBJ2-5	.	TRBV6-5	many	TGTGCCAGCAGCCCTAACAGGCAAGAGACCCAGTACTTC	CASSPNRQETQYF